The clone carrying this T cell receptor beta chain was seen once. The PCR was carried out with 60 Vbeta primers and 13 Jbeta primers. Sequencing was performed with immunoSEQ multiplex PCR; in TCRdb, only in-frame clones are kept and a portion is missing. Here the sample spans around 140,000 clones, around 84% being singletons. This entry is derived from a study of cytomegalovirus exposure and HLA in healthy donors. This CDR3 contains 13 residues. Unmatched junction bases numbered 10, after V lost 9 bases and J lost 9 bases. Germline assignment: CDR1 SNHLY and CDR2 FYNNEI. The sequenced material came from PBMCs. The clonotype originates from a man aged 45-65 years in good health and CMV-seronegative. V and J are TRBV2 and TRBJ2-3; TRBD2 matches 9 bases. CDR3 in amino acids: CASGGLAGMTQYF. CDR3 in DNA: TGTGCCAGTGGGGGGCTAGCGGGGATGACGCAGTATTTT.